A selection of T cell receptor beta chains follows, all from one sample in a study of early T cells in non-severe SARS-CoV-2 infection. From the 5' RACE reads, TCRdb called clonotypes with MiXCR, one entry per CDR3 protein. The sample lists 55,000 to 85,000 distinct CDR3 sequences, 9.5% to 15% seen once, with 4% to 5% in the top ten. Sequenced input: whole blood. The receptors derive from an adult who was a healthcare worker with PCR-confirmed SARS-CoV-2 infection or an uninfected control (not recorded which). Each CDR3 is given with its conserved first and last residue. D genes are given only for firm matches. A clone size is listed for some rows: how often the clone was seen (once, few, many), or a class if it is expanded.

d_call | j_call | clone_size | v_call | cdr3_aa | cdr3_nt
. | TRBJ2-3 | many | TRBV7-9 | CASSADVGASTDTQYF | TGTGCCAGCAGCGCGGACGTGGGAGCTAGCACAGATACGCAGTATTTT
. | TRBJ1-1 | few | TRBV18 | CASGSNTEAFF | TGTGCCAGCGGTTCGAACACTGAAGCTTTCTTT
. | TRBJ2-1 | . | TRBV18 | CASSPQGTNEQFF | TGTGCCAGCTCACCCCAGGGGACAAATGAGCAGTTCTTC
. | TRBJ1-1 | many | TRBV12-3/TRBV12-4 | CASSYRRNTEAFF | TGTGCCAGCAGTTACAGAAGGAACACTGAAGCTTTCTTT
TRBD1 | TRBJ1-5 | many | TRBV7-9 | CASSSPGTANQPQHF | TGTGCCAGCAGCTCACCTGGGACAGCTAATCAGCCCCAGCATTTT
. | TRBJ2-5 | . | TRBV4-1 | CASSQTQETQYF | TGCGCCAGCAGCCAGACTCAAGAGACCCAGTACTTC
TRBD1 | TRBJ1-5 | few | TRBV6-6 | CASSQQGVSNQPQHF | TGTGCCAGCAGTCAGCAGGGGGTAAGCAATCAGCCCCAGCATTTT
TRBD1 | TRBJ1-4 | many | TRBV12-3/TRBV12-4 | CASSFGQVGEKLFF | TGTGCCAGCAGTTTTGGACAGGTCGGTGAAAAACTGTTTTTT
TRBD2 | TRBJ2-1 | . | TRBV7-9 | CASSSLTSGASYNEQFF | TGTGCCAGCAGCTCCCTGACTAGCGGAGCTTCCTACAATGAGCAGTTCTTC
. | TRBJ1-6 | many | TRBV18 | CASSPGPPTGSPLHF | TGTGCCAGCTCACCCGGGCCCCCGACCGGTTCACCCCTCCACTTT
TRBD2 | TRBJ2-1 | . | TRBV7-6 | CASSRWTSGSSYNEQFF | TGTGCCAGCAGCCGATGGACTAGCGGGAGCTCCTACAATGAGCAGTTCTTC
. | TRBJ2-1 | few | TRBV7-9 | CASTPDFREQFF | TGTGCCAGCACCCCCGACTTCCGGGAGCAGTTCTTC
. | TRBJ1-2 | many | TRBV4-1 | CASSQDDRGRAYYGYTF | TGCGCCAGCAGCCAAGATGATCGGGGCAGGGCCTACTATGGCTACACCTTC
. | TRBJ1-4 | few | TRBV11-2 | CASSLALGMGDEKLFF | TGTGCCAGCAGCCTGGCGCTGGGGATGGGTGATGAAAAACTGTTTTTT
. | TRBJ1-2 | . | TRBV11-2 | CASSLLGRNYGYTF | TGTGCCAGCAGCCTGCTGGGACGGAATTATGGCTACACCTTC